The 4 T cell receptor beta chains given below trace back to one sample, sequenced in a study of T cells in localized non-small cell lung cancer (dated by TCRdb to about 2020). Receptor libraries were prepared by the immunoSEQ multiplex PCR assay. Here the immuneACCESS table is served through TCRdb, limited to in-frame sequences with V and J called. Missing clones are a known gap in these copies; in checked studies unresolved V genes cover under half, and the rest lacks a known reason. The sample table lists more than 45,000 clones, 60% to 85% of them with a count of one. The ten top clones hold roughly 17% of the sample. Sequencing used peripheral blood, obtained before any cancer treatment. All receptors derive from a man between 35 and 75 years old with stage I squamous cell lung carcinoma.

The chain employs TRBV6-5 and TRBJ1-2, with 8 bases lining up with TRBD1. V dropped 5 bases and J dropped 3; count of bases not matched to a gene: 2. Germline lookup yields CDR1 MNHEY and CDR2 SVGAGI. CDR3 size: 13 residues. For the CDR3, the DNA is TGTGCCAGCAGTCAACAGGGGGACTATGGCTACACCTTC. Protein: CASSQQGDYGYTF.

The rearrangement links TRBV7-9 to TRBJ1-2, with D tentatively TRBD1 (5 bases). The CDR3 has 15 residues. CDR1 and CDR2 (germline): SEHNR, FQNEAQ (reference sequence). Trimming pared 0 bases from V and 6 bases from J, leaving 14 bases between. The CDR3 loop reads CASSLALTGGNGYTF. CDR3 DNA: TGTGCCAGCAGCTTAGCCTTAACGGGGGGAAATGGCTACACCTTC.

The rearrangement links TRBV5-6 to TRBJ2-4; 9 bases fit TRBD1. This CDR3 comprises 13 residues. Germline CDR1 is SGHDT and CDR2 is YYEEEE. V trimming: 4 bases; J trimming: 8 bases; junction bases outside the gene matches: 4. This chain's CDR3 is CASSPGQGYIQYF. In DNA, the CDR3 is TGTGCCAGCAGCCCGGGACAGGGCTACATTCAGTACTTC.

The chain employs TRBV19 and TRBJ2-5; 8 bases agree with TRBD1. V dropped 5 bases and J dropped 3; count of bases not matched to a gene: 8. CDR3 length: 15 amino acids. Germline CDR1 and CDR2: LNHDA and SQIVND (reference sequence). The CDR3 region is CASSPRQGREETQYF. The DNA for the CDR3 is TGTGCCAGTAGTCCGAGACAGGGGCGAGAAGAGACCCAGTACTTC.